The 2 T cell receptor beta chains below come from one sample, sequenced in a study of identical twins. From the 5' RACE reads, TCRdb called clonotypes with MiXCR, one entry per CDR3 protein. The profile shows around 550,000 distinct CDR3 sequences, around 15% of them singletons. This sample was shared with a second study, whose subject was yellow fever vaccine responses in identical twins.

Sequenced: CD4+ T cells sorted from blood. The origin of the receptors is a woman under 30 in good health.

This sequence joins TRBV20-1 and TRBJ2-6, with TRBD1 matching over 9 bases. This CDR3 contains 15 residues. Trimming removed 3 bases from V and 1 base from J; junction bases left unmatched: 1. Germline V gene data show CDR1 as DFQATT and CDR2 as SNEGSKA (reference sequence). CDR3: CSARTGGSGANVLTF. The CDR3 nucleotides read TGCAGTGCTAGGACAGGGGGATCTGGGGCCAACGTCCTGACTTTC.

The chain combines TRBV20-1 with TRBJ1-6, with a possible D match to TRBD1 (6 bases). CDR3 size: 13 residues. Germline values: CDR1 DFQATT, CDR2 SNEGSKA (reference sequence). Trimming pared 6 bases from V and 7 bases from J, leaving 13 bases between. As DNA, the CDR3 is TGCAGTGCCCTAACAGGGCCCAATTCACCCCTCCACTTT. Translation: CSALTGPNSPLHF.